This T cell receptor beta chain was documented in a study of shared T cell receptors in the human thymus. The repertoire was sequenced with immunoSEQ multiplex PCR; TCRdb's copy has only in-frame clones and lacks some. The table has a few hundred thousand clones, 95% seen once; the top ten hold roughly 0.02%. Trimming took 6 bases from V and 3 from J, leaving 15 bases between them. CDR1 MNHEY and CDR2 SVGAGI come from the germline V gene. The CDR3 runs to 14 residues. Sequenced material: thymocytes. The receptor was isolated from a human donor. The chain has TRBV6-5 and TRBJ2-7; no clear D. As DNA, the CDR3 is TGTGCCAGCAGGCCGACCCTCCTGGGCTACGAGCAGTACTTC. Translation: CASRPTLLGYEQYF.